This is a list of T cell receptor beta chains from one sample in a study of T-cell memory formation after mild COVID-19. Using its own MiXCR run on the 5' RACE reads, TCRdb lists one record per CDR3 protein. Among 110,000 to 150,000 distinct CDR3 sequences listed, under 30% were seen once. Source material: PBMCs or a T cell subset sorted from them (not recorded which). The receptors shown here come from an adult woman who had mild COVID-19 (a few samples of this study predate the infection). Cell type and time point are not known. Both conserved end residues are part of each CDR3. Each record gives: clone size, V gene, J gene, D gene, CDR3 protein, CDR3 DNA. D genes are given only for firm matches. Some rows mark clone size as missing; the rest say once, few, many or name a class of expanded clone.

abundance: NA
v_gene: TRBV5-6
j_gene: TRBJ2-7
d_gene: TRBD2
CDR3aa: CASSPGGGLSSYEQYF
CDR3nt: TGTGCCAGCAGCCCCGGCGGGGGGTTGAGTTCCTACGAGCAGTACTTC

abundance: few
v_gene: TRBV7-9
j_gene: TRBJ1-2
d_gene: NA
CDR3aa: CASSLSYGEGYTF
CDR3nt: TGTGCCAGCAGCTTATCATATGGGGAGGGCTACACCTTC

abundance: NA
v_gene: TRBV2
j_gene: TRBJ2-7
d_gene: TRBD2
CDR3aa: CASSEGLAGAYEQYF
CDR3nt: TGTGCCAGCAGTGAAGGACTAGCGGGAGCCTACGAGCAGTACTTC

abundance: NA
v_gene: TRBV5-4
j_gene: TRBJ1-2
d_gene: TRBD1
CDR3aa: CASSSRDRNYGYTF
CDR3nt: TGTGCCAGCAGCTCCCGGGACAGAAACTATGGCTACACCTTC

abundance: NA
v_gene: TRBV27
j_gene: TRBJ2-7
d_gene: TRBD1
CDR3aa: CASRPLRDRTAGEQYF
CDR3nt: TGTGCCAGCAGGCCTCTTAGGGACAGGACGGCGGGGGAGCAGTACTTC

abundance: few
v_gene: TRBV11-2
j_gene: TRBJ2-3
d_gene: TRBD2
CDR3aa: CASSLDSLGLADTQYF
CDR3nt: TGTGCCAGCAGCTTAGATAGTTTGGGACTAGCAGATACGCAGTATTTT

abundance: NA
v_gene: TRBV9
j_gene: TRBJ2-3
d_gene: NA
CDR3aa: CASSPHGRTGDTQYF
CDR3nt: TGTGCCAGCAGCCCCCACGGCAGGACGGGAGATACGCAGTATTTT

abundance: few
v_gene: TRBV6-1
j_gene: TRBJ1-1
d_gene: NA
CDR3aa: CANRDTSDTEAFF
CDR3nt: TGTGCCAATCGGGACACAAGCGACACTGAAGCTTTCTTT

abundance: few
v_gene: TRBV27
j_gene: TRBJ1-2
d_gene: NA
CDR3aa: CASSPIGALVVLDYGYTF
CDR3nt: TGTGCCAGCAGTCCAATAGGGGCGTTGGTCGTATTGGACTATGGCTACACCTTC

abundance: few
v_gene: TRBV4-3
j_gene: TRBJ1-1
d_gene: NA
CDR3aa: CASSPEAGLITEAFF
CDR3nt: TGCGCCAGCAGCCCTGAGGCAGGGCTGATCACTGAAGCTTTCTTT

abundance: NA
v_gene: TRBV15
j_gene: TRBJ1-1
d_gene: NA
CDR3aa: CATSRQLGGNTEAFF
CDR3nt: TGTGCCACCAGCAGACAGCTCGGAGGGAACACTGAAGCTTTCTTT

abundance: many
v_gene: TRBV27
j_gene: TRBJ2-2
d_gene: TRBD1
CDR3aa: CASSLRTGYTGELFF
CDR3nt: TGTGCCAGCAGCCTCCGGACAGGGTACACCGGGGAGCTGTTTTTT

abundance: once
v_gene: TRBV6-5
j_gene: TRBJ2-7
d_gene: NA
CDR3aa: CASSYGVSYEQYF
CDR3nt: TGTGCCAGCAGTTATGGGGTCTCCTACGAGCAGTACTTC

abundance: few
v_gene: TRBV19
j_gene: TRBJ2-7
d_gene: TRBD1
CDR3aa: CASSSGQGGFYEQYF
CDR3nt: TGTGCCAGTAGTTCAGGACAGGGGGGATTTTACGAGCAGTACTTC

abundance: few
v_gene: TRBV7-9
j_gene: TRBJ2-7
d_gene: TRBD2
CDR3aa: CASSPSGSPNEQYF
CDR3nt: TGTGCCAGCAGCCCCAGCGGGAGTCCCAACGAGCAGTACTTC

abundance: NA
v_gene: TRBV9
j_gene: TRBJ1-2
d_gene: TRBD1
CDR3aa: CASSVGDRVSYGYTF
CDR3nt: TGTGCCAGCAGCGTGGGGGACAGGGTATCCTATGGCTACACCTTC

abundance: NA
v_gene: TRBV7-6
j_gene: TRBJ2-7
d_gene: TRBD1
CDR3aa: CASSPRQGRNEQYF
CDR3nt: TGTGCCAGCAGCCCGAGACAGGGGCGGAACGAGCAGTACTTC

abundance: NA
v_gene: TRBV28
j_gene: TRBJ2-3
d_gene: TRBD2
CDR3aa: CASSLSGGARDTQYF
CDR3nt: TGTGCCAGCAGTTTAAGCGGGGGGGCACGAGATACGCAGTATTTT

abundance: NA
v_gene: TRBV5-4
j_gene: TRBJ2-1
d_gene: NA
CDR3aa: CASTDDLSSYNEQFF
CDR3nt: TGTGCCAGCACGGATGACCTTTCCTCCTACAATGAGCAGTTCTTC

abundance: NA
v_gene: TRBV9
j_gene: TRBJ2-1
d_gene: TRBD2
CDR3aa: CASKAGGAHEQFF
CDR3nt: TGTGCCAGCAAAGCGGGGGGGGCCCATGAGCAGTTCTTC

abundance: few
v_gene: TRBV2
j_gene: TRBJ2-3
d_gene: TRBD2
CDR3aa: CATPGKRGPRDTQYF
CDR3nt: TGTGCCACCCCGGGTAAGCGGGGGCCTAGAGATACGCAGTATTTT

abundance: NA
v_gene: TRBV20-1
j_gene: TRBJ2-7
d_gene: TRBD1
CDR3aa: CSARAETGTGVFYEQYF
CDR3nt: TGCAGTGCTAGAGCCGAAACCGGGACAGGGGTATTCTACGAGCAGTACTTC

abundance: few
v_gene: TRBV27
j_gene: TRBJ2-7
d_gene: NA
CDR3aa: CASRTQGGEQYF
CDR3nt: TGTGCCAGCAGAACACAGGGAGGCGAGCAGTACTTC

abundance: NA
v_gene: TRBV3-1
j_gene: TRBJ2-1
d_gene: NA
CDR3aa: CASSQNGGPYNEQFF
CDR3nt: TGTGCCAGCAGCCAAAATGGGGGACCGTACAATGAGCAGTTCTTC

abundance: NA
v_gene: TRBV10-3
j_gene: TRBJ2-7
d_gene: TRBD1
CDR3aa: CAIETGTGNREQYF
CDR3nt: TGTGCCATCGAAACCGGGACAGGGAACCGCGAGCAGTACTTC

abundance: NA
v_gene: TRBV7-9
j_gene: TRBJ1-1
d_gene: TRBD1
CDR3aa: CASSLALGTGGANTEAFF
CDR3nt: TGTGCCAGCAGTTTAGCACTTGGGACAGGGGGCGCGAACACTGAAGCTTTCTTT

abundance: few
v_gene: TRBV12-3/TRBV12-4
j_gene: TRBJ1-3
d_gene: NA
CDR3aa: CASSSRDLSGNTIYF
CDR3nt: TGTGCCAGCAGTTCCCGGGACCTCTCTGGAAACACCATATATTTT

abundance: few
v_gene: TRBV24-1
j_gene: TRBJ2-1
d_gene: NA
CDR3aa: CATSDRRSYNEQFF
CDR3nt: TGTGCCACCAGTGATCGTCGCTCCTACAATGAGCAGTTCTTC

abundance: NA
v_gene: TRBV6-5
j_gene: TRBJ2-3
d_gene: NA
CDR3aa: CASSYEGSSTDTQYF
CDR3nt: TGTGCCAGCAGTTACGAGGGATCGAGCACAGATACGCAGTATTTT

abundance: NA
v_gene: TRBV5-1
j_gene: TRBJ1-1
d_gene: NA
CDR3aa: CASNDGMNTEAFF
CDR3nt: TGCGCCAGCAACGACGGCATGAACACTGAAGCTTTCTTT

abundance: NA
v_gene: TRBV7-2
j_gene: TRBJ2-1
d_gene: TRBD2
CDR3aa: CASSLAAGVRNEQFF
CDR3nt: TGTGCCAGCAGCTTAGCAGCGGGAGTCCGCAATGAGCAGTTCTTC

abundance: NA
v_gene: TRBV29-1
j_gene: TRBJ2-7
d_gene: TRBD1
CDR3aa: CSVLGTANSYEQYF
CDR3nt: TGCAGCGTACTTGGGACAGCGAACTCCTACGAGCAGTACTTC

abundance: NA
v_gene: TRBV10-3
j_gene: TRBJ2-1
d_gene: TRBD2
CDR3aa: CAIRSPGAGGNEQFF
CDR3nt: TGTGCCATCAGATCCCCCGGGGCGGGAGGCAATGAGCAGTTCTTC

abundance: NA
v_gene: TRBV15
j_gene: TRBJ2-3
d_gene: NA
CDR3aa: CATGSSTDTQYF
CDR3nt: TGTGCCACCGGGTCTAGCACAGATACGCAGTATTTT

abundance: NA
v_gene: TRBV4-1
j_gene: TRBJ2-2
d_gene: NA
CDR3aa: CAGAKGPLGTGELFF
CDR3nt: TGCGCCGGGGCTAAGGGACCCCTCGGCACCGGGGAGCTGTTTTTT

abundance: NA
v_gene: TRBV20-1
j_gene: TRBJ2-2
d_gene: TRBD1
CDR3aa: CSAVPAPGTGGRSGELFF
CDR3nt: TGCAGTGCTGTTCCCGCACCGGGGACAGGGGGCAGGAGCGGGGAGCTGTTTTTT

abundance: NA
v_gene: TRBV12-3/TRBV12-4
j_gene: TRBJ2-7
d_gene: NA
CDR3aa: CASSDRLYEQYF
CDR3nt: TGTGCCAGCTCGGACAGACTCTACGAGCAGTACTTC

abundance: NA
v_gene: TRBV7-6
j_gene: TRBJ2-3
d_gene: NA
CDR3aa: CASSSGTFPTDTQYF
CDR3nt: TGTGCCAGCAGCTCCGGGACTTTCCCCACAGATACGCAGTATTTT

abundance: many
v_gene: TRBV29-1
j_gene: TRBJ2-7
d_gene: TRBD1
CDR3aa: CSVGGTGHESYEQYF
CDR3nt: TGCAGCGTTGGTGGGACAGGTCATGAAAGCTACGAGCAGTACTTC

abundance: NA
v_gene: TRBV27
j_gene: TRBJ2-1
d_gene: TRBD2
CDR3aa: CASSLQPGGPNNEQFF
CDR3nt: TGTGCCAGCAGTTTACAACCGGGAGGGCCCAACAATGAGCAGTTCTTC

abundance: NA
v_gene: TRBV28
j_gene: TRBJ2-7
d_gene: NA
CDR3aa: CASSFEGIYEQYF
CDR3nt: TGTGCCAGCAGTTTCGAGGGTATCTACGAGCAGTACTTC

abundance: few
v_gene: TRBV7-8
j_gene: TRBJ2-7
d_gene: TRBD1
CDR3aa: CASSSTGGYAYEQYF
CDR3nt: TGTGCCAGCAGCTCCACAGGGGGCTACGCCTACGAGCAGTACTTC

abundance: few
v_gene: TRBV5-1
j_gene: TRBJ1-5
d_gene: NA
CDR3aa: CASSRGQRHLSNQPQHF
CDR3nt: TGCGCCAGCAGCCGGGGCCAACGACACCTTAGCAATCAGCCCCAGCATTTT

abundance: few
v_gene: TRBV7-2
j_gene: TRBJ1-6
d_gene: NA
CDR3aa: CASSLGQYYNSPLHF
CDR3nt: TGTGCCAGCAGCTTAGGGCAGTACTATAATTCACCCCTCCACTTT

abundance: NA
v_gene: TRBV11-2
j_gene: TRBJ2-1
d_gene: NA
CDR3aa: CASSFLGPYNEQFF
CDR3nt: TGTGCCAGCAGCTTCTTGGGGCCCTACAATGAGCAGTTCTTC

abundance: few
v_gene: TRBV11-2
j_gene: TRBJ2-2
d_gene: TRBD2
CDR3aa: CASRPSGTRHTGELFF
CDR3nt: TGTGCCAGCAGGCCGTCCGGGACTAGGCACACCGGGGAGCTGTTTTTT

abundance: NA
v_gene: TRBV7-2
j_gene: TRBJ1-1
d_gene: NA
CDR3aa: CASSFSTPNTEAFF
CDR3nt: TGTGCCAGCAGCTTCTCAACTCCGAACACTGAAGCTTTCTTT

abundance: few
v_gene: TRBV4-1
j_gene: TRBJ2-1
d_gene: NA
CDR3aa: CASSQVGPLQFF
CDR3nt: TGCGCCAGCAGCCAAGTCGGCCCGCTGCAGTTCTTC

abundance: NA
v_gene: TRBV19
j_gene: TRBJ2-7
d_gene: NA
CDR3aa: CASSIADKSSYEQYF
CDR3nt: TGTGCCAGTAGTATAGCCGACAAGAGCTCCTACGAGCAGTACTTC

abundance: few
v_gene: TRBV4-3
j_gene: TRBJ1-4
d_gene: TRBD1
CDR3aa: CASSQVPPGTGSEKLFF
CDR3nt: TGCGCCAGCAGCCAAGTACCCCCCGGGACAGGGAGTGAAAAACTGTTTTTT

abundance: few
v_gene: TRBV7-9
j_gene: TRBJ2-7
d_gene: TRBD2
CDR3aa: CASSSTAGGGYEQYF
CDR3nt: TGTGCCAGCAGCTCCACCGCCGGGGGGGGATACGAGCAGTACTTC

abundance: NA
v_gene: TRBV20-1
j_gene: TRBJ2-3
d_gene: NA
CDR3aa: CSAVPSSSAGTDTQYF
CDR3nt: TGCAGTGCTGTCCCCTCTTCTAGCGCCGGCACAGATACGCAGTATTTT

abundance: NA
v_gene: TRBV2
j_gene: TRBJ2-1
d_gene: TRBD1
CDR3aa: CASSVRDRGLNEQFF
CDR3nt: TGTGCCAGCAGTGTCCGGGACAGGGGGCTGAATGAGCAGTTCTTC

abundance: NA
v_gene: TRBV7-6
j_gene: TRBJ2-3
d_gene: TRBD2
CDR3aa: CASSLGTSSVIDTQYF
CDR3nt: TGTGCCAGCAGCTTAGGGACTAGCTCCGTAATAGATACGCAGTATTTT

abundance: NA
v_gene: TRBV28
j_gene: TRBJ2-7
d_gene: NA
CDR3aa: CASSNQGEQYF
CDR3nt: TGTGCCAGTTCAAATCAGGGCGAGCAGTACTTC

abundance: NA
v_gene: TRBV7-8
j_gene: TRBJ2-3
d_gene: NA
CDR3aa: CASSPADTDTQYF
CDR3nt: TGTGCCAGCAGCCCAGCGGACACAGATACGCAGTATTTT